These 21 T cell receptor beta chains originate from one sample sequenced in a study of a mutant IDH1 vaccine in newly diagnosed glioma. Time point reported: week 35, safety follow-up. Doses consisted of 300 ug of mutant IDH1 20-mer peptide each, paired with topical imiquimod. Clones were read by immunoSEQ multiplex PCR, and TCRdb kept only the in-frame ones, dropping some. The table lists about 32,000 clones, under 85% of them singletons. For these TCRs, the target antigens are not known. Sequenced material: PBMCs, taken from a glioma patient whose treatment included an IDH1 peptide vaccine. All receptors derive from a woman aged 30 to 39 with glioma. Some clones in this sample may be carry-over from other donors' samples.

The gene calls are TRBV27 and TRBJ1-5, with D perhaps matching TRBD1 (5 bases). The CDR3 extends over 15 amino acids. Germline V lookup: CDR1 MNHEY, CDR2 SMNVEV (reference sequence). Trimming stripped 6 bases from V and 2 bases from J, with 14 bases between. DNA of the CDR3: TGTGCCAGCAGCCCAGAGGGGAATGGCAATCAGCCCCAGCATTTT. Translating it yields CASSPEGNGNQPQHF.

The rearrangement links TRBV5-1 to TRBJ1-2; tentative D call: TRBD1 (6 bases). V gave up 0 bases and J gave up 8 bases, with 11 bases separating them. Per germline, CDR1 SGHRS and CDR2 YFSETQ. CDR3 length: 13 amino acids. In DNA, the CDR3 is TGCGCCAGCAGCTTGGAACCGACAGGCGGCTACACCTTC. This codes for CASSLEPTGGYTF.

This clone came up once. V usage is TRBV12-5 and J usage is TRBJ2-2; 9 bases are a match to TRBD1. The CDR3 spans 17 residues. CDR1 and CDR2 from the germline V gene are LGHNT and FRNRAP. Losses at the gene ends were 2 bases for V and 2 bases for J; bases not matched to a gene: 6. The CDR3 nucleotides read TGTGCTAGTGGTTTGCCCTTGGACAGGGGAAACACCGGGGAGCTGTTTTTT. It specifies CASGLPLDRGNTGELFF. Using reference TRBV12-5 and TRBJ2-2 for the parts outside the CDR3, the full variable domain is DARVTQTPRHKVTEMGQEVTMRCQPILGHNTVFWYRQTMMQGLELLAYFRNRAPLDDSGMPKDRFSAEMPDATLATLKIQPSEPRDSAVYFCASGLPLDRGNTGELFFGEGSRLTVL.

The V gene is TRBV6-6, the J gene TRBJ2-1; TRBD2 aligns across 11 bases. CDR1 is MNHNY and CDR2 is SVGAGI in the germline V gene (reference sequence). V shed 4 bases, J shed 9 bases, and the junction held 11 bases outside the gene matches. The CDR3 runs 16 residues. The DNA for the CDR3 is TGTGCCAGCAGTTGGGCTCTAGCGGGAGGAAATGGTGAGCAGTTCTTC. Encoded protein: CASSWALAGGNGEQFF.

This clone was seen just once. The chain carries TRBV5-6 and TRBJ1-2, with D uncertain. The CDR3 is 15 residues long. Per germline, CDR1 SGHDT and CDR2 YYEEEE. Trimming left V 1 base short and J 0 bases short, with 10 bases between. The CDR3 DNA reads TGTGCCAGCAGCTTGATGAAGGGAGCTAACTATGGCTACACCTTC. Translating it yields CASSLMKGANYGYTF.

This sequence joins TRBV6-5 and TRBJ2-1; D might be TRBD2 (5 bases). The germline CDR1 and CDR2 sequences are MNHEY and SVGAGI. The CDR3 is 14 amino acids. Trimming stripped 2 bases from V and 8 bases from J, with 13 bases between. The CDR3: CASSYARGSDEQFF. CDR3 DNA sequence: TGTGCCAGCAGTTACGCCAGAGGGTCCGATGAGCAGTTCTTC.

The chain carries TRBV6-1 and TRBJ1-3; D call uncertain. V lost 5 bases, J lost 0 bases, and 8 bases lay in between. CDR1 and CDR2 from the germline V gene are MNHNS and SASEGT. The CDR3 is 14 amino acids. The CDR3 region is CASSQLSSGNTIYF. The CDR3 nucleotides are TGTGCCAGCAGTCAGTTGAGCTCTGGAAACACCATATATTTT.

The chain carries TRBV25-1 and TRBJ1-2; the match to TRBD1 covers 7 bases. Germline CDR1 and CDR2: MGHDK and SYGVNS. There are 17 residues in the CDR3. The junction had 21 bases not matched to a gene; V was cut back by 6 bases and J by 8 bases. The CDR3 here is CASRGTALPALLEGYTF. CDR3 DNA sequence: TGTGCCAGCAGAGGGACAGCCCTACCCGCCCTTTTAGAAGGCTACACCTTC.

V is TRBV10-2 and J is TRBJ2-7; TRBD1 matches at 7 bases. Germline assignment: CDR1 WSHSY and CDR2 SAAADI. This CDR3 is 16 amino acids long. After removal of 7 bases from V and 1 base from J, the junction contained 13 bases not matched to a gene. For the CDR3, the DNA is TGCGCCAGCACCGAGGGTTGGGACAGCGTGTCCTACGAGCAGTACTTC. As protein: CASTEGWDSVSYEQYF.

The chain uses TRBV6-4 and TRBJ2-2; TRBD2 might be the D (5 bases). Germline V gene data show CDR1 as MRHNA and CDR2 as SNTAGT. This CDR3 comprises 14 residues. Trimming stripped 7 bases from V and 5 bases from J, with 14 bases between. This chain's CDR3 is CASTGSPGTGELFF. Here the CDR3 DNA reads TGTGCCAGCACCGGATCCCCGGGGACCGGGGAGCTGTTTTTT.

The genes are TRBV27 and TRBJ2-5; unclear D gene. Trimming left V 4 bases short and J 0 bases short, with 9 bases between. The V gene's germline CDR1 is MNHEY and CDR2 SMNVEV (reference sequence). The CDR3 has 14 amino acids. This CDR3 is CASSSLGYQETQYF. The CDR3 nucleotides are TGTGCCAGCAGTTCGCTCGGGTACCAAGAGACCCAGTACTTC.

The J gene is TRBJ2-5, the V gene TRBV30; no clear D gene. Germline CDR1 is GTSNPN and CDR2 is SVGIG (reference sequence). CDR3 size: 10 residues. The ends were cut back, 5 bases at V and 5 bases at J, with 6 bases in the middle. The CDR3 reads CAWEGETQYF. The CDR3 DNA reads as TGTGCCTGGGAAGGGGAGACCCAGTACTTC. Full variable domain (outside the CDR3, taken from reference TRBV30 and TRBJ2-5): SQTIHQWPATLVQPVGSPLSLECTVEGTSNPNLYWYRQAAGRGLQLLFYSVGIGQISSEVPQNLSASRPQDRQFILSSKKLLLSDSGFYLCAWEGETQYFGPGTRLLVL.

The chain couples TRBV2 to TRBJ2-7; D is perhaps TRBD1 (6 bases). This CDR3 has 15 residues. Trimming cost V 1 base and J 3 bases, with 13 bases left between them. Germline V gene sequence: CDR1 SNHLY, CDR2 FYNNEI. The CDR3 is CASSEVLDRYYEQYF. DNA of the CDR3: TGTGCCAGCAGTGAAGTCTTAGACAGGTACTACGAGCAGTACTTC.

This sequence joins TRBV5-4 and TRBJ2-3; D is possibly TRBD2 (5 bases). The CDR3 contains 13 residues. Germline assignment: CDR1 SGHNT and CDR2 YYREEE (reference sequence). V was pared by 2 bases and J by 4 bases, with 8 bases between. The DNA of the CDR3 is TGTGCCAGCAGCTTTACTAGGCCAGATACGCAGTATTTT. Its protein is CASSFTRPDTQYF.

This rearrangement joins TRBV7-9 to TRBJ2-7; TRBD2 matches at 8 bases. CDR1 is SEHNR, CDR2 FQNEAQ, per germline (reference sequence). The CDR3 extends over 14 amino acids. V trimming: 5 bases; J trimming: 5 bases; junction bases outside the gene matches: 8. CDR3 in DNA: TGTGCCAGCAGCCATAGCGGGGATTTAAACGAGCAGTACTTC. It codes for CASSHSGDLNEQYF. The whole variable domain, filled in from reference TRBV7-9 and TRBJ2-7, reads DTGVSQNPRHKITKRGQNVTFRCDPISEHNRLYWYRQTLGQGPEFLTYFQNEAQLEKSRLLSDRFSAERPKGSFSTLEIQRTEQGDSAMYLCASSHSGDLNEQYFGPGTRLTVT.

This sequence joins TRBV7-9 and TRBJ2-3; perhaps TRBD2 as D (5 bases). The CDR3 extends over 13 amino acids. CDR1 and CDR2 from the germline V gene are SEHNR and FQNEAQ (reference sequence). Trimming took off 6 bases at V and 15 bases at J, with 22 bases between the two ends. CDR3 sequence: CASSPTQERVGYF. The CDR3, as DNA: TGTGCCAGCAGTCCTACCCAAGAGAGGGTGGGCTATTTT.

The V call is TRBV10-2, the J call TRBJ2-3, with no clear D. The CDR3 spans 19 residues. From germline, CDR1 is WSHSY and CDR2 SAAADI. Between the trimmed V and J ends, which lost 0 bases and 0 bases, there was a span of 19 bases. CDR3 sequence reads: CASSESKLTARTSTDTQYF. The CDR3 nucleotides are TGCGCCAGCAGTGAGTCGAAGCTGACTGCGAGAACTAGCACAGATACGCAGTATTTT.

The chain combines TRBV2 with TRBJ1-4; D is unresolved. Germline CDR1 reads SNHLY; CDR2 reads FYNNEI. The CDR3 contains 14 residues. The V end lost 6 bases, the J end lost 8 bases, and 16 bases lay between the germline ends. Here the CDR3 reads CASREIGDGEKLFF. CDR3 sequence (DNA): TGTGCCAGCAGGGAGATTGGTGATGGGGAAAAACTGTTTTTT.

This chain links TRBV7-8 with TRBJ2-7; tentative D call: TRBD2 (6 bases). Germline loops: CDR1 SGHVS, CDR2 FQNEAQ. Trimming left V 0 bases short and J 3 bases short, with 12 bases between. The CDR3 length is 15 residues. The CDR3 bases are TGTGCCAGCAGCTTAGCGGAGGGAATCCTCTACGAGCAGTACTTC. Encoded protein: CASSLAEGILYEQYF. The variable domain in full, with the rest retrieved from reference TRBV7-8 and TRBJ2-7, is GAGVSQSPRYKVAKRGQDVALRCDPISGHVSLFWYQQALGQGPEFLTYFQNEAQLDKSGLPSDRFFAERPEGSVSTLKIQRTQQEDSAVYLCASSLAEGILYEQYFGPGTRLTVT.

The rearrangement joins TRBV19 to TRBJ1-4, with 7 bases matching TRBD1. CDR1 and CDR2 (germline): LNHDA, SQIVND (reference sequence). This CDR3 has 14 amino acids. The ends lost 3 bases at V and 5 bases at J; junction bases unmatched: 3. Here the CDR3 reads CASSMRQGNEKLFF. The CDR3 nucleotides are TGTGCCAGTAGTATGAGACAGGGCAATGAAAAACTGTTTTTT.

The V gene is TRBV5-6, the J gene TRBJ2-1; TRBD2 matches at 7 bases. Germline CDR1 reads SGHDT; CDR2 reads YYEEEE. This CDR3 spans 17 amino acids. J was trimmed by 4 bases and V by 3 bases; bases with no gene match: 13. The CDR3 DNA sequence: TGTGCCAGCAGCTCACTAGCTACGTGGCGGGGGTACAATGAGCAGTTCTTC. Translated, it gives CASSSLATWRGYNEQFF. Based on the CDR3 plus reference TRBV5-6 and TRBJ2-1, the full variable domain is DAGVTQSPTHLIKTRGQQVTLRCSPKSGHDTVSWYQQALGQGPQFIFQYYEEEERQRGNFPDRFSGHQFPNYSSELNVNALLLGDSALYLCASSSLATWRGYNEQFFGPGTRLTVL.